The 26 T cell receptor beta chains below come from one sample, sequenced in a study of early T cells in non-severe SARS-CoV-2 infection. TCRdb re-analysed the 5' RACE reads in MiXCR, keeping a single row per CDR3 protein. The sample consists of approximately 52,000 distinct CDR3 sequences, around 7.5% of them appearing once. The material sequenced was whole blood. The receptors stem from an adult who was a healthcare worker with PCR-confirmed SARS-CoV-2 infection or an uninfected control (not recorded which).

This clonotype was detected many times. The chain is built from TRBV29-1 and TRBJ1-2; the D gene is possibly TRBD1 (6 bases). Germline CDR1 SQVTM, CDR2 ANQGSEA. The V and J ends lost 7 bases and 0 bases respectively, with 12 bases between them. The CDR3 runs 13 residues. CDR3 sequence reads: CSGGHAANYGYTF. The CDR3 region has the DNA TGCAGCGGGGGACATGCAGCTAACTATGGCTACACCTTC.

J is TRBJ2-1 and V is TRBV12-3 or TRBV12-4; 8 bases are a match to TRBD2. V dropped 6 bases and J dropped 7; count of bases not matched to a gene: 11. The CDR3 runs to 15 residues. This CDR3 is CASSPEERGLNEQFF. The CDR3 DNA sequence: TGTGCCAGCAGCCCAGAGGAGCGGGGGTTAAATGAGCAGTTCTTC.

This clonotype came up many times. The V call is TRBV19, the J call TRBJ2-4, with TRBD2 matching over 11 bases. The CDR3 covers 13 residues. CDR1 is LNHDA, CDR2 SQIVND, per germline (reference sequence). J lost 8 bases, V lost 8 bases, and 5 bases had no gene match. CDR3 amino acids: CASRTSGGHIQYF. The CDR3 bases are TGTGCCAGTCGAACTAGCGGGGGACACATTCAGTACTTC.

This clonotype was counted at least ten times. The J gene is TRBJ2-7, the V gene TRBV5-4; D remains unclear. This CDR3 is 14 amino acids long. CDR1 and CDR2 from the germline V gene are SGHNT and YYREEE (reference sequence). V gave up 0 bases and J gave up 2 bases, with 9 bases separating them. DNA for the CDR3: TGTGCCAGCAGCTTGGAGGCCGGAACCTACGAGCAGTACTTC. The encoded protein is CASSLEAGTYEQYF.

This clonotype has ten or more counts. The J gene is TRBJ1-4, the V gene TRBV7-9; D not certain. The CDR3 is made up of 13 amino acids. CDR1 SEHNR and CDR2 FQNEAQ come from the germline V gene (reference sequence). Deletions cut 3 bases from V and 6 bases from J, with 8 bases between. The chain's CDR3 is CASSLDGYEKLFF. CDR3 coding DNA: TGTGCCAGCAGCTTGGACGGCTATGAAAAACTGTTTTTT.

The gene calls are TRBV6-6 and TRBJ1-2; 8 nucleotides match TRBD1. Per germline, CDR1 MNHNY and CDR2 SVGAGI (reference sequence). There are 15 residues in the CDR3. Losses at the gene ends were 2 bases for V and 0 bases for J; bases not matched to a gene: 2. CDR3 sequence (DNA): TGTGCCAGCAGTTACGGGGGACAGGCTAACTATGGCTACACCTTC. Translation: CASSYGGQANYGYTF.

The table lists this clonotype with a few counts. The chain couples TRBV6-1 to TRBJ2-7, with D perhaps being TRBD1 or TRBD2 (5 bases each). The CDR3 runs to 13 residues. The V gene's germline CDR1 is MNHNS and CDR2 SASEGT. Trimming pared 1 base from V and 7 bases from J, leaving 11 bases between. The CDR3 here is CASSEVGWGEQYF. The CDR3 DNA sequence: TGTGCCAGCAGTGAAGTCGGATGGGGGGAGCAGTACTTC.

This clonotype was detected only a few times. V usage is TRBV6-4 and J usage is TRBJ2-1; tentative D call: TRBD2 (6 bases). V shed 0 bases and J shed 3 bases, with 12 bases lying between them. The CDR3 spans 16 residues. Germline values: CDR1 MRHNA, CDR2 SNTAGT. CDR3 in amino acids: CASSDSGRDDYNEQFF. The DNA for the CDR3 is TGTGCCAGCAGTGACTCGGGGCGGGATGACTACAATGAGCAGTTCTTC.

This chain connects TRBV10-3 to TRBJ2-5; TRBD2 matches 12 bases. This CDR3 is 15 amino acids long. Trimming removed 4 bases from V and 1 base from J; junction bases left unmatched: 1. Germline V gives CDR1 ENHRY, CDR2 SYGVKD. DNA of the CDR3: TGTGCCATCAGTGGGACTAGCGGGATCCAAGAGACCCAGTACTTC. Its protein product is CAISGTSGIQETQYF.

This clonotype showed up many times. The V gene is TRBV5-1, the J gene TRBJ2-1; a possible D gene is TRBD2 (6 bases). CDR1 SGHRS and CDR2 YFSETQ come from the germline V gene. The CDR3 loop spans 14 amino acids. V was cut by 4 bases and J by 3 bases, with 11 bases left in between. CDR3 amino acids: CASSPLGGYNEQFF. Here the CDR3 DNA reads TGCGCCAGCAGCCCCCTGGGAGGCTACAATGAGCAGTTCTTC.

In its sample, this clonotype was seen a few times. The chain uses TRBV5-1 and TRBJ2-7; possible D gene TRBD2, 5 bases. The CDR3 has 15 residues. CDR1 SGHRS and CDR2 YFSETQ come from the germline V gene. V shed 0 bases and J shed 2 bases, with 12 bases lying between them. CDR3 sequence (DNA): TGCGCCAGCAGCTTGGACGGGGTAAGGGCCTACGAGCAGTACTTC. It encodes CASSLDGVRAYEQYF.

This chain links TRBV7-3 with TRBJ2-1; D is undetermined. This CDR3 region has 13 residues. Trimming pared 0 bases from V and 10 bases from J, leaving 10 bases between. Germline values: CDR1 SGHTA, CDR2 FQGTGA. For the CDR3, the DNA is TGTGCCAGCAGCTTAACGGCGCGCGGCGAGCAGTTCTTC. It specifies CASSLTARGEQFF. Combining the CDR3 with reference TRBV7-3 and TRBJ2-1 gives the whole variable domain GAGVSQTPSNKVTEKGKYVELRCDPISGHTALYWYRQSLGQGPEFLIYFQGTGAADDSGLPNDRFFAVRPEGSVSTLKIQRTERGDSAVYLCASSLTARGEQFFGPGTRLTVL.

V is TRBV29-1 and J is TRBJ2-5; D gene uncertain. CDR1 is SQVTM, CDR2 ANQGSEA, per germline. Trimming took off 5 bases at V and 5 bases at J, with 6 bases between the two ends. The CDR3 is made up of 10 amino acids. The CDR3 DNA reads TGCAGCGTTCGTGTGGAGACCCAGTACTTC. Protein: CSVRVETQYF.

This clonotype was detected many times. The genes are TRBV6-4 and TRBJ2-1; D is ambiguous. Per the germline V gene, CDR1 is MRHNA and CDR2 is SNTAGT. Trimming stripped 0 bases from V and 9 bases from J, with 9 bases between. The CDR3 runs to 13 residues. The CDR3 DNA is TGTGCCAGCAGTGACTCGCCAGGATTTGAGCAGTTCTTC. This codes for CASSDSPGFEQFF.

This clonotype was detected a few times. The chain is built from TRBV10-1 and TRBJ2-1, with 11 bases fitting TRBD2. The CDR3 loop spans 16 amino acids. Germline trimming cut 4 bases from V and 5 bases from J; bases unmatched to any gene: 7. Per the germline V gene, CDR1 is WNHNN and CDR2 is SYGVQD (reference sequence). CDR3 sequence reads: CASSGHLAGGHNEQFF. CDR3 bases: TGCGCCAGCAGTGGCCATCTAGCGGGGGGCCACAATGAGCAGTTCTTC.

This clonotype was detected a few times. The chain uses TRBV5-4 and TRBJ2-1; D gene uncertain. From germline, CDR1 is SGHNT and CDR2 YYREEE (reference sequence). This CDR3 spans 15 amino acids. V was clipped by 0 bases and J by 1 base, with 8 bases between them. CDR3 protein: CASSLAAVSYNEQFF. CDR3 sequence (DNA): TGTGCCAGCAGCTTGGCAGCTGTTTCCTACAATGAGCAGTTCTTC. Supplemented by reference TRBV5-4 and TRBJ2-1, the full variable domain reads ETGVTQSPTHLIKTRGQQVTLRCSSQSGHNTVSWYQQALGQGPQFIFQYYREEENGRGNFPPRFSGLQFPNYSSELNVNALELDDSALYLCASSLAAVSYNEQFFGPGTRLTVL.

This clonotype appeared many times. The rearrangement joins TRBV7-9 to TRBJ1-4, with 8 bases aligning to TRBD1. The CDR3 covers 15 residues. Germline CDR1 SEHNR, CDR2 FQNEAQ (reference sequence). With 5 bases clipped from V and 10 bases from J, the junction kept 12 bases outside the gene matches. CDR3 in DNA: TGTGCCAGCAGCCACGACCTGACAGGGGTGGTAAAACTGTTTTTT. Protein sequence: CASSHDLTGVVKLFF.

The chain employs TRBV27 and TRBJ2-5; D may be TRBD1 (5 bases). CDR1 and CDR2 from the germline V gene are MNHEY and SMNVEV (reference sequence). The CDR3 runs to 12 residues. Trimming cost V 7 bases and J 5 bases, with 11 bases left between them. The CDR3 DNA reads TGTGCCAGCAAGGGGATGGGGGAGACCCAGTACTTC. Protein: CASKGMGETQYF.

The J gene is TRBJ1-1, the V gene TRBV29-1; D unclear. CDR1 and CDR2 from the germline V gene are SQVTM and ANQGSEA. Trimming stripped 7 bases from V and 1 base from J, with 7 bases between. The CDR3 is 11 residues long. DNA of the CDR3: TGCAGCGCCAAGGAGAACACTGAAGCTTTCTTT. As protein: CSAKENTEAFF.

V is TRBV14 and J is TRBJ1-1, with D possibly matching TRBD1 (6 bases). Trimming removed 2 bases at V and 5 bases at J, with 15 bases between. This CDR3 spans 15 amino acids. Germline V gene data show CDR1 as SGHDN and CDR2 as FVKESK. CDR3 protein: CASSQTTGFATEAFF. The CDR3 coding sequence is TGTGCCAGCAGCCAAACGACAGGATTTGCTACTGAAGCTTTCTTT. Full variable domain (missing parts from reference TRBV14 and TRBJ1-1): EAGVTQFPSHSVIEKGQTVTLRCDPISGHDNLYWYRRVMGKEIKFLLHFVKESKQDESGMPNNRFLAERTGGTYSTLKVQPAELEDSGVYFCASSQTTGFATEAFFGQGTRLTVV.

This clonotype appeared a few times. This chain links TRBV13 with TRBJ2-3; TRBD2 matches 11 bases. The CDR3 consists of 17 residues. After removal of 4 bases from V and 6 bases from J, the junction contained 12 bases not matched to a gene. The germline CDR1 and CDR2 sequences are PRHDT and FYEKMQ (reference sequence). CDR3 in DNA: TGTGCCAGCAGCTCTACACTAGCGGGAGTCGTTTTGGATACGCAGTATTTT. Residues: CASSSTLAGVVLDTQYF.

This clonotype was detected ten times or more. The chain carries TRBV29-1 and TRBJ1-2; D remains ambiguous. The CDR3 extends over 15 amino acids. Germline CDR1 reads SQVTM; CDR2 reads ANQGSEA. Trimming stripped 6 bases from V and 5 bases from J, with 22 bases between. For the CDR3, the DNA is TGCAGCGTCCACAGTGAAACCACCTTTGGGTATGGCTACACCTTC. Protein product: CSVHSETTFGYGYTF.

In nucleotides, the CDR3 is TGTGCCAGCCGAGACAGGGAATTCCGCAATGAGCAGTTCTTC. Translating it yields CASRDREFRNEQFF. The rearrangement uses TRBV28 and TRBJ2-1; 7 bases are shared with TRBD1. The CDR3 covers 14 residues. After removal of 8 bases from V and 6 bases from J, the junction contained 10 bases not matched to a gene. Looked up from germline, CDR1 is MDHEN and CDR2 is SYDVKM.

This clonotype appeared a few times. The CDR3 sequence is CSAVDPPYGYTF. The CDR3 DNA sequence: TGCAGCGCCGTAGACCCACCCTATGGCTACACCTTC. The gene calls are TRBV29-1 and TRBJ1-2; no reliable D call. V was clipped by 7 bases and J by 4 bases, with 13 bases between them. The CDR3 spans 12 residues. The germline CDR1 and CDR2 sequences are SQVTM and ANQGSEA.

This clonotype was detected many times. The CDR3 reads CASSKAGRSNSNYEQYF. The CDR3 DNA sequence: TGTGCCAGCAGCAAAGCTGGTAGGTCGAACAGCAACTACGAGCAGTACTTC. This sequence joins TRBV21-1 and TRBJ2-7. TRBV21-1 is noted as a pseudogene. CDR3 length equals 17 residues.

Only a few counts were recorded for this clonotype. J is TRBJ2-3 and V is TRBV27, with 8 bases that match TRBD2. CDR3 length: 14 amino acids. CDR1 and CDR2 (germline): MNHEY, SMNVEV (reference sequence). V trimming: 6 bases; J trimming: 6 bases; junction bases outside the gene matches: 8. The CDR3 loop is CASRPGLVTDTQYF. The CDR3, as DNA: TGTGCCAGCAGACCGGGACTAGTCACTGATACGCAGTATTTT.